This is a list of T cell receptor beta chains from one sample in a study of blood T cell repertoires in COVID-19. Produced via immunoSEQ multiplex PCR; TCRdb's table is partial and in-frame only. The sample holds some 330,000 clones, around nine tenths seen once. Material for sequencing was peripheral blood. Every receptor here comes from a woman in her twenties or thirties with COVID-19, enrolled during active disease. Each CDR3 is given with its conserved first and last residue. The D gene is left open where the match is weak. Expanded clones are given a class, and other clones once, few, many or no size at all.

clone_size,j_call,d_call,v_call,cdr3_nt,cdr3_aa
-,TRBJ2-1,TRBD2,TRBV9,TGTGCCAGCAGCGTAGAGGCGGGAGGGGATGAGCAGTTCTTC,CASSVEAGGDEQFF
-,TRBJ1-1,-,TRBV2,TGTGCCAGTGACAGGTCGGGCACTGAAGCTTTCTTT,CASDRSGTEAFF
-,TRBJ1-2,-,TRBV20-1,TGCAGTGCGCCGCGAGGGGGCTACACCTTC,CSAPRGGYTF
-,TRBJ1-2,TRBD1,TRBV19,TGTGCCAGTAGACCGGGACAGGGTAACTATGGCTACACCTTC,CASRPGQGNYGYTF
once,TRBJ2-7,-,TRBV7-2,TGTGCCAGCAGCTTAGTCGTGACGGGGGGCGACTACGAGCAGTACTTC,CASSLVVTGGDYEQYF
-,TRBJ2-2,TRBD1,TRBV6-5,TGTGCCAGCAGTTACTCGCCGGACAGGGCCACCGGGGAGCTGTTTTTT,CASSYSPDRATGELFF
-,TRBJ1-2,TRBD1,TRBV2,TGTGCCAGCAGTGAGGACAGGCTTGGTGGCTACACCTTC,CASSEDRLGGYTF
-,TRBJ1-2,TRBD1,TRBV19,TGTGCCAGTAGTATAGATCGTTACAGGGGAGACGGCTACACCTTC,CASSIDRYRGDGYTF
-,TRBJ1-2,-,TRBV7-8,TGTGCCAGCAGCTTACAAACAGGGCGAGACGGCTACACCTTC,CASSLQTGRDGYTF
-,TRBJ1-4,TRBD1,TRBV10-3,TGTGCCATCAGGGCGGACAGGGTCCGGGAAAAACTGTTTTTT,CAIRADRVREKLFF
-,TRBJ1-4,-,TRBV5-1,TGCGCCAGCAGCTTGGATATTCCCCCGGAAAAACTGTTTTTT,CASSLDIPPEKLFF
-,TRBJ1-1,-,TRBV18,TGTGCCAGCTCACCAGACACGAACACTGAAGCTTTCTTT,CASSPDTNTEAFF
-,TRBJ2-6,TRBD1,TRBV3-1/TRBV3-2,TGTGCCAGCAGCCAAGAAGGACAGGGGTTTTTGGGGGCCAACGTCCTGACTTTC,CASSQEGQGFLGANVLTF
-,TRBJ1-2,TRBD1,TRBV29-1,TGCAGCGTCCTCAGATCCCCGGGACAGGGGTTAGGGGGCTACACCTTC,CSVLRSPGQGLGGYTF
-,TRBJ1-2,-,TRBV6-5,TGTGCCAGCGGAGGGGCAGGGCGCTATGGCTACACCTTC,CASGGAGRYGYTF
once,TRBJ1-6,TRBD1,TRBV7-8,TGTGCCAGCAGCCAGGGACAGGGGTATTCACCCCTCCACTTT,CASSQGQGYSPLHF
-,TRBJ1-2,-,TRBV5-4,TGTGCCAGCAGCTCCCCGAGGGTATCAGGCTACACCTTC,CASSSPRVSGYTF
once,TRBJ1-6,TRBD1,TRBV6-6,TGTGCCAGCAGCTACGGCGGGACAGCATATTCACCCCTCCACTTT,CASSYGGTAYSPLHF
-,TRBJ1-3,-,TRBV7-6,TGTGCCAGCAGCCCAGGGCTCGGAAACACCATATATTTT,CASSPGLGNTIYF
-,TRBJ1-6,TRBD1,TRBV11-3,TGTGCCAGCAGCAAAACAGGGGAATCACCCCTCCACTTT,CASSKTGESPLHF
-,TRBJ2-2,-,TRBV6-5,TGTGCCAGCAGTTACGAGTCGACCGGGGAGCTGTTTTTT,CASSYESTGELFF
-,TRBJ2-5,-,TRBV20-1,TGCAGTGCCTTTCAAGAGACCCAGTACTTC,CSAFQETQYF
few,TRBJ1-1,-,TRBV5-1,TGCGCCAGCAGCTTGTTCGAGTACGGCACTGAAGCTTTCTTT,CASSLFEYGTEAFF
-,TRBJ1-5,TRBD1,TRBV7-2,TGTGCCAGCAGCTTTGGGACAGGGGTAAATCAGCCCCAGCATTTT,CASSFGTGVNQPQHF
-,TRBJ1-2,TRBD1,TRBV2,TGTGCCAGCACTCCAGGGGGCGACTATGGCTACACCTTC,CASTPGGDYGYTF
once,TRBJ1-2,TRBD1,TRBV25-1,TGTGCCAGCAGTGACGGGACAGTACCCTTAAAGTACTATGGCTACACCTTC,CASSDGTVPLKYYGYTF
-,TRBJ1-1,-,TRBV29-1,TGCAGCGTTGAATTACCGCCCCCCTCAGGGACTGAAGCTTTCTTT,CSVELPPPSGTEAFF
-,TRBJ2-7,-,TRBV2,TGTGCCAGCAGTGAAGTTAACTTTCGGTCCTACGAGCAGTACTTC,CASSEVNFRSYEQYF
-,TRBJ1-1,-,TRBV19,TGTGCCAGTAGTATAGGGGACTGGGCCACTGAAGCTTTCTTT,CASSIGDWATEAFF
-,TRBJ1-4,-,TRBV2,TGTGCCAGCACCTTCCAGGGCCCGGGTGAAAAACTGTTTTTT,CASTFQGPGEKLFF
-,TRBJ1-3,TRBD1,TRBV15,TGTGCCACCAGCCCACCCCACGGGACAGGGGTTGGAAACACCATATATTTT,CATSPPHGTGVGNTIYF
once,TRBJ2-3,TRBD2,TRBV7-2,TGTGCCAGCAGCAAAGGGGCTAGCGGGGTCAATACGCAGTATTTT,CASSKGASGVNTQYF
once,TRBJ1-1,-,TRBV7-2,TGTGCCAGCAGCTTTTCGGGGTCCACTGAAGCTTTCTTT,CASSFSGSTEAFF
-,TRBJ1-1,-,TRBV30,TGTGCCTGGAGTGGCCGGGACAAAGCTTTCTTT,CAWSGRDKAFF
-,TRBJ1-5,-,TRBV2,TGTGCCAGCAGTGTTCTTTGGGTGAGGGATCAGCCCCAGCATTTT,CASSVLWVRDQPQHF
-,TRBJ2-1,TRBD2,TRBV14,TGTGCCAGCAGCCAAGATTTACGGGTCTGGAGCGGGGGGAGTGAGCAGTTCTTC,CASSQDLRVWSGGSEQFF
-,TRBJ1-1,-,TRBV4-2,TGTGCCAGCAGCAAACCCCTCCAGGGGTTGGGCACTGAAGCTTTCTTT,CASSKPLQGLGTEAFF
-,TRBJ1-3,-,TRBV11-2,TGTGCCAGCAGTCGGGACAGAAACACCATATATTTT,CASSRDRNTIYF
-,TRBJ2-5,-,TRBV28,TGTGCCAGCAGTTCATGGACTACTACCCAGTACTTC,CASSSWTTTQYF
-,TRBJ2-6,TRBD1,TRBV5-1,TGCGCCAGCAGCACAAAAACAGGGGGCGCATCTGGGGCCAACGTCCTGACTTTC,CASSTKTGGASGANVLTF
-,TRBJ1-2,TRBD1,TRBV28,TGTGCCAGCAGTCTGGACAGGGGGTATGGCTACACCTTC,CASSLDRGYGYTF
-,TRBJ2-5,-,TRBV4-3,TGCGCCAGCAGCCAAGATCGGGGTGAGACCCAGTACTTC,CASSQDRGETQYF
-,TRBJ1-2,-,TRBV2,TGTGCCAGCACCAGCACGGGAAAGTATGGCTACACCTTC,CASTSTGKYGYTF
once,TRBJ1-1,-,TRBV7-6,TGTGCCAGCAGCCCGGGTTACCTGGCCCTTGAAGCTTTCTTT,CASSPGYLALEAFF
once,TRBJ2-2,-,TRBV29-1,TGCAGCGTTGCAGGACAGCACCAAACTGAGAACACCGGGGAGCTGTTTTTT,CSVAGQHQTENTGELFF
-,TRBJ2-5,-,TRBV11-2,TGTGCCAGCAGCTTCTCCAGGGGCCAAGAGACCCAGTACTTC,CASSFSRGQETQYF
-,TRBJ2-1,TRBD2,TRBV4-1,TGCGCCAGCAGCCAAGAACCGGGACTAGCGGGAGGTGAGCAGTTCTTC,CASSQEPGLAGGEQFF
many,TRBJ2-1,TRBD1,TRBV10-3,TGTGCCATCAGTGAGGGACCGGGACAGGGAGGGGGTGAGCAGTTCTTC,CAISEGPGQGGGEQFF
-,TRBJ1-2,TRBD1,TRBV10-1,TGCGCCAGCAGTGACTACGCATCAGGACAGGGATTTTTCGGCTACACCTTC,CASSDYASGQGFFGYTF
-,TRBJ1-3,-,TRBV19,TGTGCCAGTACCATCGGACACAGCTCTGGAAACACCATATATTTT,CASTIGHSSGNTIYF
-,TRBJ1-4,TRBD1,TRBV15,TGTGCCACCAGCCCGGGACAGGGGAGAAGAGCTAATGAAAAACTGTTTTTT,CATSPGQGRRANEKLFF
-,TRBJ1-3,-,TRBV9,TGTGCCAGCAGCCCCGGGACACTGGGAAACACCATATATTTT,CASSPGTLGNTIYF
-,TRBJ1-1,-,TRBV19,TGTGCCAGTAGGAAGGACAGGAACACTGAAGCTTTCTTT,CASRKDRNTEAFF
-,TRBJ1-1,-,TRBV5-5,TGTGCCAGCAGCGCGAGGGGAGGGAACACTGAAGCTTTCTTT,CASSARGGNTEAFF